These 16 T cell receptor beta chains share one sample of origin, sequenced in a study of shared clonotypes between healthy human individuals. TCRdb keeps only in-frame clones here, not all; method: immunoSEQ multiplex PCR. Of some 630,000 clones listed, about two thirds are singletons. The sequenced material came from memory CD4+ T cells sorted from blood. Subset: CD45RA-negative fraction. All receptors derive from a woman under 40 in good health.

Ten or more counts support this clone. This chain uses TRBV7-9 with TRBJ1-2, with 7 bases fitting TRBD1. The V gene's germline CDR1 is SEHNR and CDR2 FQNEAQ (reference sequence). Germline trimming cut 10 bases from V and 4 bases from J; bases unmatched to any gene: 9. This CDR3 is 13 amino acids long. CDR3 nucleotides: TGTGCCATTCTCGTGACAGGGACCTATGGCTACACCTTC. It yields the protein CAILVTGTYGYTF.

This rearrangement joins TRBV2 to TRBJ1-4; tentative D call: TRBD1 (5 bases). V lost 7 bases and J 8 bases, leaving 20 bases between the germline ends. The CDR3 consists of 15 residues. CDR1 and CDR2 (germline): SNHLY, FYNNEI. CDR3 sequence: CASKKMGGYSEKLFF. CDR3 sequence (DNA): TGTGCCAGCAAAAAAATGGGGGGATATTCGGAAAAACTGTTTTTT.

The sample holds a few counts of this clone. The gene calls are TRBV9 and TRBJ1-2; D gene uncertain. V lost 3 bases, J lost 2 bases, and 14 bases lay in between. Germline assignment: CDR1 SGDLS and CDR2 YYNGEE. The CDR3 sequence is 15 residues long. The CDR3 region is CASSGERGGNYGYTF. CDR3 sequence (DNA): TGTGCCAGCAGCGGTGAACGGGGAGGGAACTATGGCTACACCTTC.

The rearrangement joins TRBV4-2 to TRBJ1-4; the match to TRBD1 covers 7 bases. The CDR3 loop spans 17 amino acids. V dropped 4 bases and J dropped 6; count of bases not matched to a gene: 14. CDR1 and CDR2 from the germline V gene are LGHNA and YNFKEQ. This CDR3 reads CASSPQGGQGGDEKLFF. CDR3 nucleotide sequence: TGTGCCAGCAGCCCTCAAGGAGGTCAGGGGGGTGATGAAAAACTGTTTTTT.

The chain joins TRBV19 to TRBJ2-5; D might be TRBD1 (6 bases). This CDR3 has 14 amino acids. V was clipped by 5 bases and J by 5 bases, with 15 bases between them. The germline V gene has CDR1 LNHDA and CDR2 SQIVND (reference sequence). The CDR3 DNA follows: TGTGCCAGTAGTTTAACAGGGTCTCGGGAGACCCAGTACTTC. It is translated as CASSLTGSRETQYF.

The chain joins TRBV5-1 to TRBJ1-1; 7 bases are shared with TRBD1. The CDR3 is made up of 15 amino acids. CDR1 and CDR2 (germline): SGHRS, YFSETQ. V was clipped by 0 bases and J by 4 bases; unmatched bases: 6. As DNA, the CDR3 is TGCGCCAGCAGCTTGGACAGGGGAGGCGGCACTGAAGCTTTCTTT. It translates to CASSLDRGGGTEAFF.

This clone was found a few times. The V gene is TRBV4-1, the J gene TRBJ1-1, with D unclear. V was pared by 0 bases and J by 0 bases, with 2 bases between. Germline CDR1 and CDR2: MGHRA and YSYEKL. The length of the CDR3 is 13 residues. CDR3 DNA sequence: TGCGCCAGCAGCCAAGATATGAACACTGAAGCTTTCTTT. Its protein product is CASSQDMNTEAFF.

The chain combines TRBV28 with TRBJ1-5, with 7 bases identical to TRBD1. This CDR3 spans 13 amino acids. Germline V CDR1 and CDR2: MDHEN, SYDVKM. The CDR3 loop is CATWRGRTQPQHF. The CDR3 bases are TGTGCTACCTGGAGGGGGCGTACTCAGCCCCAGCATTTT. Full variable domain (rest looked up from reference TRBV28 and TRBJ1-5): DVKVTQSSRYLVKRTGEKVFLECVQDMDHENMFWYRQDPGLGLRLIYFSYDVKMKEKGDIPEGYSVSREKKERFSLILESASTNQTSMYLCATWRGRTQPQHFGDGTRLSIL.

The chain carries TRBV4-1 and TRBJ1-4; possibly TRBD1 for D (5 bases). This CDR3 region has 16 residues. Deletions cut 0 bases from V and 8 bases from J, with 16 bases between. Germline CDR1 MGHRA, CDR2 YSYEKL. CDR3 sequence (DNA): TGCGCCAGCAGCCAAGACCGCGGTCAGGGTTGGGAAAAACTGTTTTTT. It translates to CASSQDRGQGWEKLFF.

The chain is built from TRBV6-1 and TRBJ1-4, with D unclear. The V gene's germline CDR1 is MNHNS and CDR2 SASEGT. This CDR3 contains 17 residues. V was shortened by 0 bases and J by 0 bases, with 11 bases between the two germline ends. This chain's CDR3 is CASSEAGYGATNEKLFF. DNA for the CDR3: TGTGCCAGCAGTGAAGCGGGATACGGGGCAACTAATGAAAAACTGTTTTTT.

About this clone itself: The identical CDR3 is also encoded by other nucleotide sequences in the sample. CDR3 in amino acids: CASSPGTDSYEQYF. In DNA, the CDR3 is TGTGCCAGCAGTCCCGGGACAGATTCCTACGAGCAGTACTTC. V and J are TRBV28 and TRBJ2-7; 7 bases line up with TRBD1. V lost 5 bases and J lost 1; bases outside the gene matches: 5. The V gene's germline CDR1 is MDHEN and CDR2 SYDVKM. The CDR3 is made up of 14 amino acids.

This chain joins TRBV18 and TRBJ2-7; D assignment may be TRBD1 or TRBD2 (5 bases each). There are 15 residues in the CDR3. V was pared by 0 bases and J by 3 bases, with 12 bases between. Per the germline V gene, CDR1 is KGHSH and CDR2 is LQKENI. The DNA for the CDR3 is TGTGCCAGCTCACCACCGGGGACGTACTTCTACGAGCAGTACTTC. Protein sequence: CASSPPGTYFYEQYF.

The chain uses TRBV18 and TRBJ2-7; D call uncertain. The V and J ends lost 3 bases and 2 bases respectively, with 11 bases between them. This CDR3 region has 14 residues. Germline lookup yields CDR1 KGHSH and CDR2 LQKENI. Here the CDR3 DNA reads TGTGCCAGCTCACCGTCGGAGCAGACCTACGAGCAGTACTTC. Translation gives CASSPSEQTYEQYF. The variable domain in full, with the rest retrieved from reference TRBV18 and TRBJ2-7, is NAGVMQNPRHLVRRRGQEARLRCSPMKGHSHVYWYRQLPEEGLKFMVYLQKENIIDESGMPKERFSAEFPKEGPSILRIQQVVRGDSAAYFCASSPSEQTYEQYFGPGTRLTVT.

CDR3 in amino acids: CASSQDRQGHQPQHF. DNA of the CDR3: TGTGCCAGCAGCCAAGATCGGCAGGGTCATCAGCCCCAGCATTTT. The gene calls are TRBV5-4 and TRBJ1-5, with D possibly TRBD1 on 5 matching bases. Germline V CDR1 and CDR2: SGHNT, YYREEE (reference sequence). V was pared by 4 bases and J by 5 bases, with 16 bases between. The CDR3 sequence is 15 residues long. The whole variable domain, filled in from reference TRBV5-4 and TRBJ1-5, reads ETGVTQSPTHLIKTRGQQVTLRCSSQSGHNTVSWYQQALGQGPQFIFQYYREEENGRGNFPPRFSGLQFPNYSSELNVNALELDDSALYLCASSQDRQGHQPQHFGDGTRLSIL.

V is TRBV7-2 and J is TRBJ2-1; tentatively, D is TRBD1 or TRBD2 (5 bases each). The germline gives CDR1 SGHTA, CDR2 FQGNSA. The CDR3 totals 15 residues. The germline V and J ends were trimmed by 5 bases and 5 bases, with 16 bases remaining between them. The CDR3 DNA follows: TGTGCCAGCAGCACAGAGGGGTCGAGCGACAATGAGCAGTTCTTC. Protein sequence: CASSTEGSSDNEQFF. Drawing the rest from reference TRBV7-2 and TRBJ2-1, the complete variable domain is GAGVSQSPSNKVTEKGKDVELRCDPISGHTALYWYRQSLGQGLEFLIYFQGNSAPDKSGLPSDRFSAERTGGSVSTLTIQRTQQEDSAVYLCASSTEGSSDNEQFFGPGTRLTVL.

The J gene is TRBJ1-5, the V gene TRBV18, with 7 bases identical to TRBD1. Germline CDR1 is KGHSH and CDR2 is LQKENI. This CDR3 contains 14 residues. V lost 6 bases to trimming and J lost 6 bases; unmatched junction nucleotides: 8. CDR3 sequence: CASSSQGSPQPQHF. CDR3 in DNA: TGTGCCAGCTCGTCACAGGGGTCCCCTCAGCCCCAGCATTTT.